Below, one T cell receptor (beta chain) is given with its context. This sample is part of a study of blood T cell repertoires in COVID-19. As for the study in general: Samples taken during acute and convalescent COVID-19 were collected in the United States, Italy and Spain. PBMCs, B-cell-depleted T cells, or T cells provided the cDNA or gDNA that made up the material.

Per the authors' pipeline: Amplifying reference gene primers gave estimates of nucleated cell counts. Some clones are missing from TCRdb's copy, which holds only in-frame ones; the method was immunoSEQ multiplex PCR. V and J calls and clone size come straight from that table; D and trimming were deduced from the DNA. The sample contains 250,000 to 300,000 clones, approximately 85% of which appear only once. Trimming removed 3 bases at V and 10 bases at J, with 12 bases between. The V gene's germline CDR1 is MGHDK and CDR2 SYGVNS. The CDR3 sequence is 12 residues long. The V and J genes are TRBV25-1 and TRBJ1-1; D possibly corresponds to TRBD1 (5 bases). This clonotype originated in an older woman with acute or convalescent COVID-19. Specimen: peripheral blood. The CDR3 sequence is CASSDSQGGAFF. The CDR3 coding sequence is TGTGCCAGCAGTGACTCTCAGGGCGGAGCTTTCTTT.